The rows below give T cell receptor beta chains drawn from one sample of a study of T cell responses to AZD1222 COVID-19 vaccine. The assay was immunoSEQ multiplex PCR, and TCRdb's table has in-frame clones only and misses some. The table lists about 120,000 clones, about 91% of them singletons. Sequenced here: peripheral blood, sampled on day 0 of AZD1222 vaccination. The receptors stem from an adult in good health. Both conserved end residues are part of each CDR3. D genes are given only for firm matches. The size of a clone is reported for some rows only, either as once, few or many, or as a class for expanded clones.

size	V	J	D	DNA	CDR3
-	TRBV6-5	TRBJ1-1	-	TGTGCCAGCAGTAAAAGGACGGGGAACACTGAAGCTTTCTTT	CASSKRTGNTEAFF
-	TRBV6-6	TRBJ2-7	TRBD1	TGTGCCAGCACGAAGGGACAGTACTACGAGCAGTACTTC	CASTKGQYYEQYF
-	TRBV6-2/TRBV6-3	TRBJ1-2	-	TGTGCCAGCAGTTACGGACGGTACTATGGCTACACCTTC	CASSYGRYYGYTF
-	TRBV7-2	TRBJ2-3	-	TGTGCCAGCACCCAGGACAGAGGGACAGATACGCAGTATTTT	CASTQDRGTDTQYF
-	TRBV18	TRBJ2-7	-	TGTGCCAGCTCACCACCGTCAGGGGCTAATGAGCAGTACTTC	CASSPPSGANEQYF
-	TRBV6-2/TRBV6-3	TRBJ2-3	TRBD1	TGTGCCAGCAGTTACTTCTCTGGACAGGTCCGCACAGATACGCAGTATTTT	CASSYFSGQVRTDTQYF
-	TRBV9	TRBJ1-4	TRBD1	TGTGCCAGCAGCCCCCGACAGGGTAATGAAAAACTGTTTTTT	CASSPRQGNEKLFF
-	TRBV27	TRBJ1-1	-	TGTGCCAGCAGTGACCCGGCAATGGGCACTGAAGCTTTCTTT	CASSDPAMGTEAFF
-	TRBV6-5	TRBJ1-1	TRBD1	TGTGCCAGCAAACAGGGGAGTACCACTGAAGCTTTCTTT	CASKQGSTTEAFF
-	TRBV5-1	TRBJ2-5	TRBD2	TGCGCCAGCAGTAATACGGGAGGCAGGCAAGAGACCCAGTACTTC	CASSNTGGRQETQYF
-	TRBV9	TRBJ2-1	-	TGTGCCAGCAGCGTAGGGACCACCTCTGAGCAGTTCTTC	CASSVGTTSEQFF
few	TRBV28	TRBJ2-7	TRBD2	TGTGCCAGCAGGGGGACTAGCGGGGGCTCGGAGCAGTACTTC	CASRGTSGGSEQYF
-	TRBV5-1	TRBJ2-3	-	TGCGCCAGCAGCTTGAACGGGGGGCCAGTCGTAGATACGCAGTATTTT	CASSLNGGPVVDTQYF
few	TRBV6-2/TRBV6-3	TRBJ1-6	TRBD1	TGTGCCAGCAGTTTGGCGGACAGGGGACGAGGTAATTCACCCCTCCACTTT	CASSLADRGRGNSPLHF
-	TRBV6-5	TRBJ2-1	-	TGTGCCAGCAGTTACAGTGGGGGGCTGGACGATGAGCAGTTCTTC	CASSYSGGLDDEQFF
-	TRBV5-8	TRBJ1-4	-	TGTGCCAGCAGCTTGGCGGTATCGGGGGTGGCTAATGAAAAACTGTTTTTT	CASSLAVSGVANEKLFF
-	TRBV28	TRBJ1-5	-	TGTGCCAGCAGTTCAGGGGCCACTGTAGGGCATCAGCCCCAGCATTTT	CASSSGATVGHQPQHF
few	TRBV25-1	TRBJ1-6	-	TGTGCCAGCAGTGAATATAGCGAGAGGGATAATTCACCCCTCCACTTT	CASSEYSERDNSPLHF
-	TRBV6-5	TRBJ1-2	-	TGTGCCAGCAGTAACTCCGGGACACACTATGGCTACACCTTC	CASSNSGTHYGYTF
-	TRBV29-1	TRBJ1-1	-	TGCAGCGTTCTGCTCCGGGAAGCTTTCTTT	CSVLLREAFF
-	TRBV5-1	TRBJ2-2	-	TGCGCCAGCAGGGGTGCGCGGGAGCTGTTTTTT	CASRGARELFF
-	TRBV7-9	TRBJ1-2	TRBD1	TGTGCCAGCAGCTCCGATGGGGAGGGACAGGCTTTCTATGGCTACACCTTC	CASSSDGEGQAFYGYTF
once	TRBV27	TRBJ2-1	-	TGTGCCAGCATGTCCTTCCTAGGGGCCAATGAGCAGTTCTTC	CASMSFLGANEQFF
-	TRBV2	TRBJ1-1	-	TGTGCCAGCAGTCGGGGGGGGAACACTGAAGCTTTCTTT	CASSRGGNTEAFF
once	TRBV29-1	TRBJ1-1	TRBD1	TGCAGCGTGGGGGACAGGGGAACCACTGAAGCTTTCTTT	CSVGDRGTTEAFF
-	TRBV7-8	TRBJ1-5	-	TGTGCCAGCAGCTTAGCGGGGTCCAGCAATCAGCCCCAGCATTTT	CASSLAGSSNQPQHF
-	TRBV19	TRBJ2-1	-	TGTGCCAGTAAATTGGACCCAAATTCCTACAATGAGCAGTTCTTC	CASKLDPNSYNEQFF
-	TRBV4-3	TRBJ2-1	-	TGCGCCAGCAGCCAGGAGCCAGACGTATACAATGAGCAGTTCTTC	CASSQEPDVYNEQFF
-	TRBV6-5	TRBJ1-1	TRBD1	TGTGCCAGCAGTCACCAGGGGGCGGAGACTGAAGCTTTCTTT	CASSHQGAETEAFF
-	TRBV18	TRBJ1-3	-	TGTGCCAGCTCCCTCGGAAGGGCTGGAAACACCATATATTTT	CASSLGRAGNTIYF
-	TRBV9	TRBJ2-1	TRBD2	TGTGCCAGCAGCGTAGCCGGGGGGGTCTCCTACAATGAGCAGTTCTTC	CASSVAGGVSYNEQFF
-	TRBV2	TRBJ2-7	-	TGTGCCAGCAGTGAGGGGGGAAAGGGCTACGAGCAGTACTTC	CASSEGGKGYEQYF
-	TRBV18	TRBJ1-1	-	TGTGCCAGCTCACTACCCCACGGGGCTGGAACTGAAGCTTTCTTT	CASSLPHGAGTEAFF
-	TRBV11-3	TRBJ1-1	-	TGTGCCAGCAGCTTGGGACAACGGGCTGAAGCTTTCTTT	CASSLGQRAEAFF
-	TRBV11-2	TRBJ2-1	-	TGTGCCAGCACACCCCAATGGGAGAGTGAGCAGTTCTTC	CASTPQWESEQFF
-	TRBV12-3/TRBV12-4	TRBJ1-2	-	TGTGCCAGCAGTTTTGGCCTGGGGTATGGCTACACCTTC	CASSFGLGYGYTF
-	TRBV10-2	TRBJ2-7	-	TGCGCCAGCAGTGACTGGACCAACGAGCAGTACTTC	CASSDWTNEQYF
-	TRBV16	TRBJ1-1	-	TGTGCCAGCAGCCAAAAGGAGGGGGTAGGAGCTTTCTTT	CASSQKEGVGAFF
-	TRBV18	TRBJ2-3	TRBD1	TGTGCCAGCTCACCGGGACAGGGGATCACAGATACGCAGTATTTT	CASSPGQGITDTQYF
-	TRBV18	TRBJ1-4	-	TGTGCCAGCTCACCATTCAAAGGGGGTTCCAATGAAAAACTGTTTTTT	CASSPFKGGSNEKLFF
once	TRBV7-8	TRBJ1-5	TRBD1	TGTGCCAGCAGCTCTCTCGGGACAGGGCGACAGCCCCAGCATTTT	CASSSLGTGRQPQHF
-	TRBV18	TRBJ2-7	-	TGTGCCAGCTCACCAGGGGAGAACTACGAGCAGTACTTC	CASSPGENYEQYF
-	TRBV4-2	TRBJ2-3	-	TGTGCCAGCAGCCCTTCAACGATTCCGGGGGGACACACAGATACGCAGTATTTT	CASSPSTIPGGHTDTQYF
-	TRBV7-2	TRBJ1-3	TRBD1	TGTGCCAGCAGCCCGGGACAGTCGGGAAACACCATATATTTT	CASSPGQSGNTIYF
-	TRBV5-1	TRBJ1-1	TRBD1	TGCGCCAGCAGCCGCGGGGACAGCCGGAACACTGAAGCTTTCTTT	CASSRGDSRNTEAFF
-	TRBV4-1	TRBJ2-2	TRBD2	TGCGCCAGCAGCCACCCAGCGGGGGGCACCGGGGAGCTGTTTTTT	CASSHPAGGTGELFF
-	TRBV4-2	TRBJ1-5	-	TGTGCCAGCAGCCAAGAACGATATCAGCCCCAGCATTTT	CASSQERYQPQHF
-	TRBV5-6	TRBJ1-2	-	TGTGCCAGCAGCCTGTATATGCCCTCAAGCTATGGCTACACCTTC	CASSLYMPSSYGYTF
-	TRBV3-1/TRBV3-2	TRBJ2-5	-	TGTGCCAGCAGCCGCCAAGAGACCCAGTACTTC	CASSRQETQYF
-	TRBV27	TRBJ1-5	-	TGTGCCAGCAGTTCTTTCGGGGGATTTGACAATCAGCCCCAGCATTTT	CASSSFGGFDNQPQHF
-	TRBV5-4	TRBJ2-5	-	TGTGCCAGCAGCTTGGGAGGGGCCGTGGAGACCCAGTACTTC	CASSLGGAVETQYF
-	TRBV4-3	TRBJ1-6	-	TGCGCCAGCAGCCAAGATTGGAAGGGGCTCAATTCACCCCTCCACTTT	CASSQDWKGLNSPLHF
-	TRBV18	TRBJ2-1	-	TGTGCCAGCTCACCGGGTAGGGCGGGTGAGCAGTTCTTC	CASSPGRAGEQFF
-	TRBV16	TRBJ2-1	TRBD2	TGTGCCAGCAGCCAAACAGGTGCGGGGGGGCCGTTCTTC	CASSQTGAGGPFF
few	TRBV19	TRBJ2-2	-	TGTGCCGTCAGGGTTAGGTCAGGCGGGGAGCTGTTTTTT	CAVRVRSGGELFF
-	TRBV6-4	TRBJ1-5	TRBD1	TGTGCCAGCAGCACAGGGGGCGGTCAGCCCCAGCATTTT	CASSTGGGQPQHF
-	TRBV5-8	TRBJ1-2	-	TGTGCCAGCAGCTTGGCCACAGTCTTCGGCGGCTACACCTTC	CASSLATVFGGYTF
-	TRBV7-2	TRBJ1-2	-	TGTGCCAGCAGCTCAGGTTCTTCGGAAGGTGGCTACACCTTC	CASSSGSSEGGYTF